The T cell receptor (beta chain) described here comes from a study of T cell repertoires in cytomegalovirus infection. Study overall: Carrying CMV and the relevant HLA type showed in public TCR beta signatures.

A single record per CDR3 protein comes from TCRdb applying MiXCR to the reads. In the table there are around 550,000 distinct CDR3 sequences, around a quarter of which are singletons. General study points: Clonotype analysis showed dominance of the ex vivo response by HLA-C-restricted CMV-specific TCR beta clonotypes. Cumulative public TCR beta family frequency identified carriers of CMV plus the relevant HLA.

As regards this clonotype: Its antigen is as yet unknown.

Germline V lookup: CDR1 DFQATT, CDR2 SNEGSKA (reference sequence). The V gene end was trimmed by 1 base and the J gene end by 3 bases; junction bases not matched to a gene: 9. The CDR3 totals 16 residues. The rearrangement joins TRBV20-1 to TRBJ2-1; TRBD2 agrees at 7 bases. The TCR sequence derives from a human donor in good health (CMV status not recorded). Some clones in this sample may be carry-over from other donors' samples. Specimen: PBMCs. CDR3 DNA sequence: TGCAGTGCTAGAGTACCCGGACTAGGGTTCTACAATGAGCAGTTCTTC. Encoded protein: CSARVPGLGFYNEQFF.